This record covers a single T cell receptor beta chain. Antigen specificity is unknown. These data belong to a study of Tregs in tolerant kidney transplant recipients. General observations from the study: Tregs expanded with activated donor B cells seemed most donor-specific. Findings come from small patient numbers and require larger validation. Biological reproducibility was not directly addressed, but technical replication error appeared minimal.

This CDR3 has 15 amino acids. The V end was cut by 1 base, the J end by 7 bases, with 17 bases between. Germline V lookup: CDR1 LNHDA, CDR2 SQIVND (reference sequence). Data came from immunoSEQ multiplex PCR; TCRdb stores just in-frame clones and leaves some out. The sample shows 85,000 to 95,000 clones, just over 90% of them seen only once. This chain joins TRBV19 and TRBJ2-7; D is unclear. The specimen was CD8+ T cells from blood. This sequence was found in a human donor in good health. CDR3 sequence: CASSIAAVSSKEQYF. In nucleotides, the CDR3 is TGTGCCAGTAGTATAGCGGCAGTCTCCTCGAAAGAGCAGTACTTC.